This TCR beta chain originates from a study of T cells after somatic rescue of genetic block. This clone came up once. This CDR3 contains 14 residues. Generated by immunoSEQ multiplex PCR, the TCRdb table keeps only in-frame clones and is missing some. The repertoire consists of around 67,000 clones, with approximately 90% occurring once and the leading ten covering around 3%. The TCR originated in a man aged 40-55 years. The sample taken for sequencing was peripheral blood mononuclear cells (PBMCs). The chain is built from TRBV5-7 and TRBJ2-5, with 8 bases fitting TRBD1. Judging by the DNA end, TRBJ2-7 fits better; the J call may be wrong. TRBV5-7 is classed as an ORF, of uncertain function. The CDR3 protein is CASSLLDREHEQYF. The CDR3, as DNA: TGTGCCAGCAGCTTGCTGGACAGGGAGCACGAGCAGTACTTC.